This T cell receptor beta chain was identified in a study of T cell responses to AZD1222 COVID-19 vaccine. General observations from the study: Dominant at 160-218 and 743-854, vaccine-associated CD4 TCRs also spanned spike. Unmutated regions of variants are reportedly targeted by nearly half of spike-specific TCRs.

Germline CDR1 reads SGHAT; CDR2 reads FQNNGV. Trimming cost V 4 bases and J 9 bases, with 12 bases left between them. The CDR3 is made up of 12 amino acids. The table came from immunoSEQ multiplex PCR; TCRdb's copy has only in-frame clones and leaves some out. The top ten clones hold under 6% of a sample with 150,000 to 200,000 clones, 94% of them seen once. About this clone itself: Its antigen is currently unknown.

The sample was peripheral blood, taken 28 days after the second AZD1222 dose. V gene TRBV11-2 combines with J gene TRBJ2-5, with a possible D match to TRBD2 (5 bases). The source is an adult who received the AZD1222 COVID-19 vaccine. The CDR3: CASSSWLRAQYF. For the CDR3, the DNA is TGTGCCAGCAGCTCTTGGTTGAGGGCCCAGTACTTC.